This is a list of T cell receptor beta chains from one sample in a study of blood T cells in healthy people across ages. MiXCR, run by TCRdb on the 5' RACE reads, gives a single entry per CDR3 protein. Of 1.5 million to 2 million distinct CDR3 sequences in the sample, 28% are singletons; the top ten hold 7.7%. Specimen: blood. The receptors were sampled from a woman aged 25 to 39 in good health. The CDR3 runs from the conserved cysteine through the conserved F or W. Each record gives: clone size, D gene, J gene, V gene, CDR3 protein, CDR3 DNA. The D gene is left open where the match is weak. Only some rows state a clone size, as once, few, many or a class for expanded clones.

>.|.|TRBJ1-2|TRBV7-9
CASSPNRTPRDYGYTF
TGTGCCAGCAGCCCGAACAGGACTCCCCGAGACTATGGCTACACCTTC
>.|.|TRBJ2-2|TRBV10-3
CATGLQGYGELFF
TGTGCCACCGGCCTGCAGGGGTACGGGGAGCTGTTTTTT
>many|.|TRBJ2-3|TRBV9
CASSVRGDSTAGTQYF
TGTGCCAGCAGCGTAAGGGGGGACTCCACCGCGGGCACGCAGTATTTT
>few|.|TRBJ1-1|TRBV14
CASSPRVVQSFSEAFF
TGTGCCAGCAGCCCCAGAGTAGTACAGAGCTTTTCTGAAGCTTTCTTT
>few|TRBD1|TRBJ2-2|TRBV12-3/TRBV12-4
CASSFQGASGELFF
TGTGCCAGCAGTTTTCAGGGGGCTTCCGGGGAGCTGTTTTTT
>.|TRBD2|TRBJ2-5|TRBV6-5
CASSYSVGAGGKETQYF
TGTGCCAGCAGTTACTCGGTAGGAGCGGGAGGGAAAGAGACCCAGTACTTC
>few|TRBD2|TRBJ2-3|TRBV7-9
CASSHPTSGRGDTQYF
TGTGCCAGCAGCCATCCAACTAGCGGGAGAGGGGATACGCAGTATTTT
>.|.|TRBJ1-1|TRBV5-1
CASSPAQGLSTEAFF
TGCGCCAGCAGCCCCGCTCAGGGGCTGAGCACTGAAGCTTTCTTT
>.|TRBD2|TRBJ2-7|TRBV7-2
CASSFGLAGGDNEQYF
TGTGCCAGCAGCTTTGGCCTAGCGGGAGGCGACAATGAGCAGTACTTC
>many|.|TRBJ2-3|TRBV29-1
CSVCVDLYTDTQYF
TGCAGCGTCTGCGTAGACTTGTACACAGATACGCAGTATTTT
>.|.|TRBJ2-7|TRBV7-2
CASSFRTPYEQYF
TGTGCCAGCAGCTTCCGGACTCCCTACGAGCAGTACTTC
>.|.|TRBJ1-1|TRBV6-1
CASGLDPRTEAFF
TGTGCCAGCGGGTTGGACCCGAGGACTGAAGCTTTCTTT
>.|TRBD2|TRBJ2-3|TRBV14
CASSPGTSRGDTQYF
TGTGCCAGCAGCCCCGGGACTAGCAGGGGAGATACGCAGTATTTT
>.|TRBD2|TRBJ2-7|TRBV11-2
CASSQSTSADEQYF
TGTGCCAGCAGCCAATCAACTAGCGCGGACGAGCAGTACTTC
>once|TRBD2|TRBJ2-1|TRBV12-3/TRBV12-4
CASSRGSRNEQFF
TGTGCCAGCAGTCGCGGGAGCCGGAATGAGCAGTTCTTC
>many|.|TRBJ2-1|TRBV6-6
CASSYGRGGYNEQFF
TGTGCCAGCAGTTACGGGAGAGGGGGCTACAATGAGCAGTTCTTC
>many|.|TRBJ2-7|TRBV11-2
CASSLGRGPSWEQYF
TGTGCCAGCAGCTTAGGGAGGGGGCCTTCTTGGGAGCAGTACTTC
>many|.|TRBJ2-5|TRBV29-1
CSVVRTQETQYF
TGCAGCGTTGTGAGGACCCAAGAGACCCAGTACTTC
>few|.|TRBJ2-1|TRBV29-1
CSVKWGMRGREQFF
TGCAGCGTTAAATGGGGTATGAGGGGCCGGGAGCAGTTCTTC
>few|.|TRBJ2-1|TRBV7-9
CASSFPPTYNEQFF
TGTGCCAGCAGCTTCCCTCCTACATACAATGAGCAGTTCTTC
>many|.|TRBJ2-7|TRBV5-5
CASSFGGTTYEQYF
TGTGCCAGCAGCTTTGGGGGCACTACCTACGAGCAGTACTTC
>few|.|TRBJ2-7|TRBV18
CASSPDGLGYEQYF
TGTGCCAGCTCACCGGACGGGCTCGGATACGAGCAGTACTTC
>.|.|TRBJ2-5|TRBV20-1
CSARKALVGSETRYF
TGCAGTGCTAGAAAAGCTCTAGTGGGGTCCGAGACCCGGTACTTC
>.|TRBD1|TRBJ2-3|TRBV12-3/TRBV12-4
CASGTGFTQYF
TGTGCCAGCGGGACAGGGTTTACGCAATATTTT
>.|.|TRBJ2-7|TRBV9
CASSVGRDNEQYF
TGTGCCAGCAGCGTAGGGCGGGACAATGAGCAGTACTTC
>.|.|TRBJ2-5|TRBV28
CASSSPMAHQETQYF
TGTGCCAGCAGTTCTCCCATGGCCCACCAAGAGACCCAGTACTTC
>few|TRBD2|TRBJ2-3|TRBV2
CASSIAGVLDTQYF
TGTGCCAGCAGCATAGCGGGAGTTTTAGATACGCAGTATTTT
>.|TRBD1|TRBJ2-1|TRBV5-1
CASSLYKGAGEQFF
TGCGCCAGCAGCTTGTATAAGGGGGCTGGTGAGCAGTTCTTC
>many|.|TRBJ1-2|TRBV25-1
CARKRRHGYTF
TGTGCCAGGAAACGACGGCATGGCTACACCTTC
>once|.|TRBJ2-1|TRBV6-2/TRBV6-3
CASRFSGLSSYNEQFF
TGTGCCAGCCGTTTTAGCGGACTAAGCTCCTACAATGAGCAGTTCTTC
>.|.|TRBJ2-7|TRBV20-1
CSATWVSGYEQYF
TGCAGTGCTACCTGGGTCAGCGGCTACGAGCAGTACTTC
>few|.|TRBJ2-2|TRBV29-1
CSVGYALAGELFF
TGCAGCGTTGGTTATGCGTTGGCCGGGGAGCTGTTTTTT
>.|.|TRBJ2-5|TRBV7-9
CASSYTRPRTEEETQYF
TGTGCCAGCAGCTACACCCGACCAAGGACTGAAGAAGAGACCCAGTACTTC
>once|TRBD2|TRBJ2-5|TRBV3-1
CASSQAFSGGVQETQYF
TGTGCCAGCAGCCAAGCCTTTAGCGGGGGGGTCCAAGAGACCCAGTACTTC
>few|TRBD1|TRBJ1-6|TRBV7-3
CASSFTGDSPLHF
TGTGCCAGCAGCTTCACAGGGGATTCACCCCTCCACTTT
>.|TRBD2|TRBJ2-3|TRBV20-1
CSASPGTSGDMQYF
TGCAGTGCTAGCCCCGGGACTAGCGGCGATATGCAGTATTTT
>many|.|TRBJ2-6|TRBV20-1
CSASPHHGNRPISGANVLTF
TGCAGTGCTAGCCCCCACCATGGGAACCGCCCCATCTCTGGGGCCAACGTCCTGACTTTC